The clone carrying this TCR beta chain was seen a single time. Its antigen is unknown. The data are from a study of shared clonotypes between healthy human individuals. Study at large: Each donor contributed plates that comprised three CD4 naive, three CD4 memory, two CD8 naive and one CD8 memory. General observations from the study: In having few donors, the study represented limited genetic and exposure-history diversity. Specimens sampled were limited to blood, with tissue repertoires likely differing.

Naive CD8 isolation took CD45RO-negative cells positively selected for CCR7 and excluded terminally differentiated effector memory CD45RA+ cells. Template for every sorted-subset replicate PCR totaled around 200 ng DNA, tens of thousands of T cell genomes. Here immunoSEQ multiplex PCR was the method, and the copy in TCRdb shows in-frame clones only, minus some. This table holds about 680,000 clones, just over 90% found once. Sequenced material: naive CD8+ T cells sorted from blood. This receptor was taken from a man aged 30 to 39 in good health.

The CDR3 loop reads CASSVGRSGGYTF. The CDR3, as DNA: TGTGCCAGCAGCGTAGGACGCTCGGGGGGCTACACCTTC. The rearrangement joins TRBV9 to TRBJ1-2; no clear D gene. The germline gives CDR1 SGDLS, CDR2 YYNGEE. Trimming removed 0 bases at V and 8 bases at J, with 11 bases between. This CDR3 has 13 residues.